Listed below are T cell receptor beta chains from one sample, sequenced in a study of blood T cell repertoires in COVID-19. Profiled with immunoSEQ multiplex PCR; TCRdb holds only in-frame clones, not every one. The table lists approximately 230,000 clones, 70% to 90% of them singletons. Material: peripheral blood. The receptors were gathered from a young man who had recovered from COVID-19. Each CDR3 is given with its conserved first and last residue. The D gene is left open where the match is weak. For some rows the clone size is stated as once, few or many, or as a class when expanded; others skip it.

cdr3_length: 16; d_call: TRBD1; j_call: TRBJ1-2; v_call: TRBV27; clone_size: -; cdr3_aa: CASSPGQAKLLYGYTF; cdr3_nt: TGTGCCAGCAGTCCGGGACAGGCAAAGCTACTCTATGGCTACACCTTC
cdr3_length: 18; d_call: -; j_call: TRBJ2-6; v_call: TRBV4-1; clone_size: -; cdr3_aa: CASSQGYRTAVGANVLTF; cdr3_nt: TGCGCCAGCAGCCAAGGCTATAGGACAGCAGTAGGAGCCAACGTCCTGACTTTC
cdr3_length: 13; d_call: -; j_call: TRBJ1-6; v_call: TRBV19; clone_size: -; cdr3_aa: CASTPVGNSPLHF; cdr3_nt: TGTGCCAGTACCCCGGTCGGGAATTCACCCCTCCACTTT
cdr3_length: 12; d_call: TRBD1; j_call: TRBJ1-5; v_call: TRBV19; clone_size: -; cdr3_aa: CASGTGYQPQHF; cdr3_nt: TGTGCCAGCGGGACAGGGTATCAGCCCCAGCATTTT
cdr3_length: 14; d_call: TRBD1; j_call: TRBJ1-2; v_call: TRBV6-5; clone_size: -; cdr3_aa: CASSHRDRGYGYTF; cdr3_nt: TGTGCCAGCAGCCACCGGGACAGGGGATATGGCTACACCTTC
cdr3_length: 16; d_call: TRBD1; j_call: TRBJ1-2; v_call: TRBV9; clone_size: -; cdr3_aa: CASSATRDREDYGYTF; cdr3_nt: TGTGCCAGCAGCGCCACCCGGGACAGGGAGGACTATGGCTACACCTTC
cdr3_length: 15; d_call: -; j_call: TRBJ2-1; v_call: TRBV5-1; clone_size: -; cdr3_aa: CASSLSGGYSLKQFF; cdr3_nt: TGCGCCAGCAGCTTATCGGGGGGCTACTCGTTGAAGCAGTTCTTC
cdr3_length: 15; d_call: -; j_call: TRBJ2-2; v_call: TRBV10-1; clone_size: -; cdr3_aa: CASTDGGANTGELFF; cdr3_nt: TGCGCCAGCACGGACGGCGGGGCGAACACCGGGGAGCTGTTTTTT
cdr3_length: 17; d_call: -; j_call: TRBJ1-1; v_call: TRBV25-1; clone_size: -; cdr3_aa: CASSDRLGGGVNTEAFF; cdr3_nt: TGTGCCAGCAGTGATCGCCTGGGGGGGGGAGTGAACACTGAAGCTTTCTTT
cdr3_length: 14; d_call: -; j_call: TRBJ2-2; v_call: TRBV11-2; clone_size: -; cdr3_aa: CASSLDILSGELFF; cdr3_nt: TGTGCCAGCAGCTTAGATATCCTTTCGGGGGAGCTGTTTTTT
cdr3_length: 14; d_call: TRBD1; j_call: TRBJ1-2; v_call: TRBV6-2/TRBV6-3; clone_size: -; cdr3_aa: CASSEQGAYYGYTF; cdr3_nt: TGTGCCAGCAGCGAACAGGGGGCATATTATGGCTACACCTTC
cdr3_length: 15; d_call: -; j_call: TRBJ2-7; v_call: TRBV7-7; clone_size: -; cdr3_aa: CASSLGAGKAYEQYF; cdr3_nt: TGTGCCAGCAGCTTAGGGGCAGGGAAGGCCTACGAGCAGTACTTC
cdr3_length: 13; d_call: TRBD2; j_call: TRBJ2-7; v_call: TRBV6-5; clone_size: -; cdr3_aa: CASSYWLAGEQYF; cdr3_nt: TGTGCCAGCAGTTACTGGCTAGCGGGCGAGCAGTACTTC
cdr3_length: 14; d_call: TRBD1; j_call: TRBJ2-7; v_call: TRBV7-7; clone_size: -; cdr3_aa: CASSWDRGSYEQYF; cdr3_nt: TGTGCCAGCAGCTGGGACAGGGGGTCCTACGAGCAGTACTTC
cdr3_length: 16; d_call: -; j_call: TRBJ2-1; v_call: TRBV24-1; clone_size: -; cdr3_aa: CATSDPQGPSYNEQFF; cdr3_nt: TGTGCCACCAGTGACCCCCAGGGTCCCTCCTACAATGAGCAGTTCTTC
cdr3_length: 13; d_call: -; j_call: TRBJ1-5; v_call: TRBV27; clone_size: -; cdr3_aa: CASSLGANQPQHF; cdr3_nt: TGTGCCAGCAGCCTGGGGGCTAATCAGCCCCAGCATTTT
cdr3_length: 13; d_call: TRBD2; j_call: TRBJ2-3; v_call: TRBV24-1; clone_size: -; cdr3_aa: CATSRGGTDTQYF; cdr3_nt: TGTGCCACCTCCCGGGGAGGGACAGATACGCAGTATTTT
cdr3_length: 17; d_call: -; j_call: TRBJ2-5; v_call: TRBV4-2; clone_size: -; cdr3_aa: CASSQDRGYGMRETQYF; cdr3_nt: TGTGCCAGCAGCCAAGATCGAGGGTACGGGATGAGGGAGACCCAGTACTTC
cdr3_length: 14; d_call: -; j_call: TRBJ1-6; v_call: TRBV5-1; clone_size: -; cdr3_aa: CASSPWRVNSPLHF; cdr3_nt: TGCGCCAGCAGCCCGTGGAGGGTCAATTCACCCCTCCACTTT
cdr3_length: 12; d_call: -; j_call: TRBJ2-7; v_call: TRBV5-1; clone_size: -; cdr3_aa: CASSWGEGEQYF; cdr3_nt: TGCGCCAGCAGCTGGGGAGAGGGCGAGCAGTACTTC
cdr3_length: 11; d_call: -; j_call: TRBJ1-4; v_call: TRBV20-1; clone_size: -; cdr3_aa: CSAGENEKLFF; cdr3_nt: TGCAGTGCCGGGGAGAATGAAAAACTGTTTTTT
cdr3_length: 13; d_call: -; j_call: TRBJ1-1; v_call: TRBV30; clone_size: -; cdr3_aa: CAWKGHMNTEAFF; cdr3_nt: TGTGCCTGGAAAGGACACATGAACACTGAAGCTTTCTTT
cdr3_length: 17; d_call: TRBD2; j_call: TRBJ2-1; v_call: TRBV9; clone_size: -; cdr3_aa: CASSRKAGGAPYNEQFF; cdr3_nt: TGTGCCAGCAGTCGGAAAGCGGGGGGGGCCCCATACAATGAGCAGTTCTTC
cdr3_length: 15; d_call: -; j_call: TRBJ1-5; v_call: TRBV5-4; clone_size: -; cdr3_aa: CASSLARLSNQPQHF; cdr3_nt: TGTGCCAGCAGCTTGGCCAGATTAAGCAATCAGCCCCAGCATTTT
cdr3_length: 14; d_call: -; j_call: TRBJ2-1; v_call: TRBV19; clone_size: -; cdr3_aa: CASSGGGPYNEQFF; cdr3_nt: TGTGCCAGTTCGGGTGGGGGCCCCTACAATGAGCAGTTCTTC
cdr3_length: 13; d_call: -; j_call: TRBJ2-7; v_call: TRBV19; clone_size: once; cdr3_aa: CASSIGRASEQYF; cdr3_nt: TGTGCCAGTAGTATAGGGAGAGCCTCCGAGCAGTACTTC
cdr3_length: 13; d_call: -; j_call: TRBJ2-3; v_call: TRBV4-1; clone_size: -; cdr3_aa: CASSQASTDTQYF; cdr3_nt: TGCGCCAGCAGCCAAGCGAGCACAGATACGCAGTATTTT
cdr3_length: 14; d_call: TRBD1; j_call: TRBJ1-2; v_call: TRBV19; clone_size: -; cdr3_aa: CASSIRGTERGYTF; cdr3_nt: TGTGCCAGTAGTATTCGTGGGACAGAACGTGGCTACACCTTC
cdr3_length: 14; d_call: TRBD1; j_call: TRBJ2-1; v_call: TRBV10-3; clone_size: -; cdr3_aa: CAIKGTGEYNEQFF; cdr3_nt: TGTGCCATCAAGGGGACAGGGGAATACAATGAGCAGTTCTTC
cdr3_length: 15; d_call: -; j_call: TRBJ1-2; v_call: TRBV14; clone_size: -; cdr3_aa: CASSQDYGAAYGYTF; cdr3_nt: TGTGCCAGCAGCCAAGATTATGGGGCAGCCTATGGCTACACCTTC
cdr3_length: 13; d_call: -; j_call: TRBJ1-2; v_call: TRBV28; clone_size: once; cdr3_aa: CASSSAQGHGYTF; cdr3_nt: TGTGCCAGCAGTTCGGCACAGGGTCATGGCTACACCTTC
cdr3_length: 14; d_call: TRBD2; j_call: TRBJ2-5; v_call: TRBV5-1; clone_size: -; cdr3_aa: CASSAGLVGETQYF; cdr3_nt: TGCGCCAGCAGCGCCGGACTAGTAGGGGAGACCCAGTACTTC
cdr3_length: 14; d_call: -; j_call: TRBJ1-1; v_call: TRBV5-1; clone_size: -; cdr3_aa: CASSLSQASTEAFF; cdr3_nt: TGCGCCAGCAGCTTGAGCCAAGCGTCCACTGAAGCTTTCTTT
cdr3_length: 14; d_call: TRBD2; j_call: TRBJ2-5; v_call: TRBV3-1/TRBV3-2; clone_size: -; cdr3_aa: CASMGRGAQETQYF; cdr3_nt: TGTGCCAGCATGGGGCGGGGGGCCCAAGAGACCCAGTACTTC
cdr3_length: 16; d_call: -; j_call: TRBJ2-1; v_call: TRBV6-2/TRBV6-3; clone_size: -; cdr3_aa: CASSWLGRSSYNEQFF; cdr3_nt: TGTGCCAGCAGTTGGCTGGGTAGGAGCTCCTACAATGAGCAGTTCTTC
cdr3_length: 13; d_call: -; j_call: TRBJ1-1; v_call: TRBV30; clone_size: -; cdr3_aa: CAWSAGAVGKAFF; cdr3_nt: TGTGCCTGGAGTGCAGGGGCCGTTGGGAAAGCTTTCTTT
cdr3_length: 15; d_call: -; j_call: TRBJ1-1; v_call: TRBV28; clone_size: -; cdr3_aa: CASSPTSIVNTEAFF; cdr3_nt: TGTGCCAGCAGTCCTACCTCTATTGTGAACACTGAAGCTTTCTTT
cdr3_length: 16; d_call: -; j_call: TRBJ2-3; v_call: TRBV4-1; clone_size: -; cdr3_aa: CASSQGARLNLDTQYF; cdr3_nt: TGCGCCAGCAGCCAAGGAGCTAGATTAAACTTAGATACGCAGTATTTT
cdr3_length: 14; d_call: -; j_call: TRBJ2-1; v_call: TRBV19; clone_size: -; cdr3_aa: CASSVGRGWNEQFF; cdr3_nt: TGTGCCAGTAGTGTAGGCAGGGGATGGAATGAGCAGTTCTTC